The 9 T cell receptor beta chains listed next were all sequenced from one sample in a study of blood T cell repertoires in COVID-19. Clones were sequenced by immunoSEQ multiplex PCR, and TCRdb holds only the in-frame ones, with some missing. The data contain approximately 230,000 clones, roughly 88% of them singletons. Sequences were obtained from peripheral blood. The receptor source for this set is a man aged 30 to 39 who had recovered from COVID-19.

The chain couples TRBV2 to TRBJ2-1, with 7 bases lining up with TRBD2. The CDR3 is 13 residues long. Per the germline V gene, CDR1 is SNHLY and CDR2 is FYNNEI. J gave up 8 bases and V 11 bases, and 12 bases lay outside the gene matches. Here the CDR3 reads CAAVTGRVDEQFF. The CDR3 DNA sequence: TGTGCCGCCGTAACGGGGAGGGTGGATGAGCAGTTCTTC.

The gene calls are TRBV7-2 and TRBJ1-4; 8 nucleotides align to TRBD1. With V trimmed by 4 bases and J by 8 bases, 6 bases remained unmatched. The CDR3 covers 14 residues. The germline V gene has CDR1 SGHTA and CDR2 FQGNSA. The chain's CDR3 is CASSSGTGSEKLFF. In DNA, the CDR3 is TGTGCCAGCAGCTCCGGGACAGGCTCCGAAAAACTGTTTTTT.

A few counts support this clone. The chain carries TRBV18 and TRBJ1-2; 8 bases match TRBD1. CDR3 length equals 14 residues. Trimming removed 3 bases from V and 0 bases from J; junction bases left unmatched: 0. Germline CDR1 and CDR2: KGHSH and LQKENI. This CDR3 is CASSPDRANYGYTF. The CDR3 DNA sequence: TGTGCCAGCTCACCGGACAGGGCTAACTATGGCTACACCTTC.

For the CDR3, the DNA is TGCGCCAGCAGTGAGTCGAAATCACATAGCACCTACGAGCAGTACTTC. Protein sequence: CASSESKSHSTYEQYF. The V and J genes are TRBV10-2 and TRBJ2-7, with D uncertain. Germline lookup yields CDR1 WSHSY and CDR2 SAAADI. The germline V and J ends were trimmed by 0 bases and 2 bases, with 14 bases remaining between them. CDR3 length: 16 amino acids.

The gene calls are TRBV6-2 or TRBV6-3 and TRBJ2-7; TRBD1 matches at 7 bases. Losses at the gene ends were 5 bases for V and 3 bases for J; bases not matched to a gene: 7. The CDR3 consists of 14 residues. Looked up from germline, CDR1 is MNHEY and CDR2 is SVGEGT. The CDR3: CASSRLDRVYEQYF. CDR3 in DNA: TGTGCCAGCAGTCGCCTCGACAGGGTCTACGAGCAGTACTTC.

This CDR3 reads CASSLERGRLAHNEKLFF. As DNA, the CDR3 is TGTGCCAGCAGCTTAGAGAGGGGGAGACTGGCCCATAATGAAAAACTGTTTTTT. The chain uses TRBV11-2 and TRBJ1-4, with D tentatively TRBD1 (6 bases). Germline assignment: CDR1 SGHAT and CDR2 FQNNGV. The CDR3 runs to 18 residues. V was trimmed by 0 bases and J by 4 bases, leaving 18 bases between them.

The CDR3: CASRSGGGDTGELFF. For the CDR3, the DNA is TGCGCCAGCCGGAGCGGGGGCGGGGACACCGGGGAGCTGTTTTTT. This chain links TRBV5-1 with TRBJ2-2, with TRBD2 matching over 8 bases. Trimming took 7 bases from V and 3 from J; bases not matched to a gene: 8. The CDR3 totals 15 residues. The germline V gene encodes CDR1 SGHRS and CDR2 YFSETQ.

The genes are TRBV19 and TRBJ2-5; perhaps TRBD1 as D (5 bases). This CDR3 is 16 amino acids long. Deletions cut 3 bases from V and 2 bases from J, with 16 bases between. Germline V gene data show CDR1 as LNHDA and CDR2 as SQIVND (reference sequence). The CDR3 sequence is CASSIGRVAGQETQYF. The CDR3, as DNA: TGTGCCAGTAGTATTGGACGGGTGGCAGGGCAAGAGACCCAGTACTTC.

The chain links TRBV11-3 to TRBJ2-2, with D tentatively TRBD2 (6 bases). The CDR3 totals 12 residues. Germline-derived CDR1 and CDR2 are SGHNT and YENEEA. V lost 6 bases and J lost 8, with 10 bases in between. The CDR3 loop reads CASRNSGGELFF. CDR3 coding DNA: TGTGCCAGCAGAAACAGCGGGGGGGAGCTGTTTTTT.